This TCR beta chain was sequenced during a study of technical replicates of blood from a handful of donors. Germline V CDR1 and CDR2: SGHVS, FNYEAQ. V trimming: 5 bases; J trimming: 8 bases; junction bases outside the gene matches: 4. The CDR3 totals 15 residues. The repertoire was sequenced with immunoSEQ multiplex PCR; TCRdb's copy has only in-frame clones and lacks some. Of around 100,000 clones listed, about 95% are singletons. The rearrangement joins TRBV7-6 to TRBJ2-1; TRBD2 matches 15 bases. The sequence came from a human donor in good health. The sequencing input was T cells isolated from PBMCs. The CDR3 sequence is CASSTGLAGGDEQFF. As DNA, the CDR3 is TGTGCCAGCAGCACGGGACTAGCGGGGGGAGATGAGCAGTTCTTC. Variable domain in full (rest from reference TRBV7-6 and TRBJ2-1): GAGVSQSPRYKVTKRGQDVALRCDPISGHVSLYWYRQALGQGPEFLTYFNYEAQQDKSGLPNDRFSAERPEGSISTLTIQRTEQRDSAMYRCASSTGLAGGDEQFFGPGTRLTVL.